This T cell receptor (beta chain) appears in the sequencing data of a study of blood T cell repertoires in COVID-19. The CDR3 runs to 16 residues. Germline values: CDR1 LGHDT, CDR2 YNNKEL (reference sequence). The junction had 3 bases not matched to a gene; V was cut back by 0 bases and J by 2 bases. Authors' processing steps: Estimated nucleated cell counts came from reference gene primer amplification. Generated by immunoSEQ multiplex PCR, the TCRdb table keeps only in-frame clones and is missing some. D and trimming were read from the DNA, whereas the V and J calls and clone size are those reported in that table. The sample consists of tens of thousands of clones, roughly four fifths of them appearing once.

The sequence was collected from a woman aged 60-75 years with acute or convalescent COVID-19. Material: peripheral blood. J is TRBJ2-2 and V is TRBV3-1 (or the pseudogene TRBV3-2); 7 bases fit TRBD2. CDR3 residues: CASSQERGTNTGELFF. DNA for the CDR3: TGTGCCAGCAGCCAAGAGCGGGGGACTAACACCGGGGAGCTGTTTTTT.